These 4 T cell receptor beta chains came from one sample sequenced in a study of T cells after posttransplantation cyclophosphamide. Measured with immunoSEQ multiplex PCR; TCRdb has only the in-frame clones, and not every one. This table holds some 12,000 clones, about 95% found once. Sequences were obtained from naive CD8+ T cells sorted from PBMCs. The origin of the receptors is a man under 40 in good health and a related stem cell transplant donor.

The genes are TRBV4-1 and TRBJ1-2, with D perhaps TRBD1 (5 bases). Germline CDR1 MGHRA, CDR2 YSYEKL. CDR3 length: 14 residues. V was clipped by 0 bases and J by 5 bases, with 10 bases between them. The CDR3 here is CASSQDRGVYGYTF. CDR3 coding DNA: TGCGCCAGCAGCCAAGATCGGGGGGTTTATGGCTACACCTTC.

The V and J genes are TRBV4-2 and TRBJ2-1; 8 bases line up with TRBD2. J gave up 3 bases and V 0 bases, and 4 bases lay outside the gene matches. Germline values: CDR1 LGHNA, CDR2 YNFKEQ. There are 16 residues in the CDR3. CDR3 amino acids: CASSQEVGGGYNEQFF. The DNA of the CDR3 is TGTGCCAGCAGCCAAGAAGTCGGGGGGGGCTACAATGAGCAGTTCTTC.

The chain links TRBV7-9 to TRBJ2-7; possible D gene TRBD1, 6 bases. V was cut by 2 bases and J by 3 bases, with 17 bases left in between. Germline CDR1 reads SEHNR; CDR2 reads FQNEAQ (reference sequence). CDR3 size: 16 residues. The CDR3 DNA reads as TGTGCCAGCAGCTTATCGGCGCAGGGGAGCTACTACGAGCAGTACTTC. Amino acid sequence: CASSLSAQGSYYEQYF.

This clone came up a few times. The chain couples TRBV5-1 to TRBJ1-4, with D tentatively TRBD1 (5 bases). CDR1 is SGHRS, CDR2 YFSETQ, per germline. This CDR3 has 12 amino acids. Trimming left V 5 bases short and J 7 bases short, with 9 bases between. In DNA form, the CDR3 reads TGCGCCAGCAGGGGGGGAACTGAAAAACTGTTTTTT. Translating it yields CASRGGTEKLFF.